This TCR beta chain emerged from a study of blood T cell repertoires in COVID-19. Study-level background: Collection of acute and convalescent COVID-19 samples took place in the United States, Italy and Spain.

Authors' processing steps: By means of reference gene primer amplification, nucleated cell counts were estimated. Assay: immunoSEQ multiplex PCR; the TCRdb copy retains only in-frame clones and omits some. The V and J calls and clone size come from that table; D and trimming were worked out from the DNA. The repertoire has a few hundred thousand clones, 80% to 85% of them found once; the top ten carry more than 15%. Germline loops: CDR1 LGHDT, CDR2 YNNKEL (reference sequence). The CDR3 extends over 20 amino acids. V gave up 4 bases and J gave up 0 bases; unmatched junction bases: 14. The sequencing sample was made of peripheral blood. The clonotype comes from a person aged 70 to 85 with COVID-19, enrolled during active disease. V usage is TRBV3-1 (or the pseudogene TRBV3-2) and J usage is TRBJ1-5; 11 positions match TRBD1. In nucleotides, the CDR3 is TGTGCCAGCAGCCTCCCTAAAGCCGGGACAGGGGGATATAGCAATCAGCCCCAGCATTTT. This translates into CASSLPKAGTGGYSNQPQHF.